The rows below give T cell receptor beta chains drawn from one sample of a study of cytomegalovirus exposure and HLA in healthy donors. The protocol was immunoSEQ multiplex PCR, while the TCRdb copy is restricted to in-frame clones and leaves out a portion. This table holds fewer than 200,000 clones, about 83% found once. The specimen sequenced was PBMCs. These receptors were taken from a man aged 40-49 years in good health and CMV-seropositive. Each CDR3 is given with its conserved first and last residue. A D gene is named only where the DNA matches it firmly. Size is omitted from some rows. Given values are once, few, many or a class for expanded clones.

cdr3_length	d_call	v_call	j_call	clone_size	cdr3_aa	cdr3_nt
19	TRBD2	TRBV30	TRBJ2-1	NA	CAWSVLGSSGSSGHNEQFF	TGTGCCTGGAGTGTACTGGGGAGTAGCGGGAGTTCAGGGCACAATGAGCAGTTCTTC
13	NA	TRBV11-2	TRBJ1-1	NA	CASSLTQNTEAFF	TGTGCCAGCAGCTTAACACAGAACACTGAAGCTTTCTTT
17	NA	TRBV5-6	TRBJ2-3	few	CASSLGLDGISTDTQYF	TGTGCCAGCAGCTTGGGGCTAGACGGGATTAGCACAGATACGCAGTATTTT
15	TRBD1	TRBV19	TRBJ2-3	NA	CASRGQGSGTDTQYF	TGTGCCAGTAGGGGACAGGGATCGGGCACAGATACGCAGTATTTT
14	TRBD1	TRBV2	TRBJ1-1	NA	CASSGRTGSYEAFF	TGTGCCAGCAGTGGGAGGACAGGGTCTTATGAAGCTTTCTTT
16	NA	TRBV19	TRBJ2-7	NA	CASSGGDRLYTYEQYF	TGTGCCAGTAGTGGAGGGGACAGACTTTATACCTACGAGCAGTACTTC
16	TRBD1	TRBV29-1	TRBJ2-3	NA	CSVTAGQGGFTDTQYF	TGCAGCGTTACTGCGGGACAGGGAGGGTTCACAGATACGCAGTATTTT
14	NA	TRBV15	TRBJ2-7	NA	CATSRVTGPYEQYF	TGTGCCACCAGCAGAGTCACAGGACCTTACGAGCAGTACTTC
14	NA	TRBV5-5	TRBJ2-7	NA	CASSLGPNSYEQYF	TGTGCCAGCAGCTTGGGGCCGAACTCCTACGAGCAGTACTTC
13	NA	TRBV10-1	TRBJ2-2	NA	CASSDREIGELFF	TGCGCCAGCAGTGATCGGGAGATCGGGGAGCTGTTTTTT
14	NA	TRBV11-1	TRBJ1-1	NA	CASGLGRSYTEAFF	TGTGCCAGCGGTTTAGGGAGGTCCTACACTGAAGCTTTCTTT
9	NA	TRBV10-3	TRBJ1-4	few	CAISPSVFF	TGTGCCATCAGCCCTTCCGTATTTTTC
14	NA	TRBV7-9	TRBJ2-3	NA	CASSPPGSPDTQYF	TGTGCCAGCAGCCCCCCAGGGTCCCCAGATACGCAGTATTTT
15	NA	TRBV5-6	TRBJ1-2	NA	CASSPRPGTRYGYTF	TGTGCCAGCAGCCCTCGGCCAGGGACTCGATATGGCTACACCTTC
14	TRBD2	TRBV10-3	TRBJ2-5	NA	CAISSSGKQETQYF	TGTGCCATCAGTTCAAGCGGGAAGCAAGAGACCCAGTACTTC
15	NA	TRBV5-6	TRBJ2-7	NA	CASILGGAGQYEQYF	TGTGCCAGCATTCTAGGGGGGGCTGGCCAGTACGAGCAGTACTTC
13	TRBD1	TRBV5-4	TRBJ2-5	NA	CASSSGQVETQYF	TGTGCCAGCAGCTCGGGACAGGTCGAGACCCAGTACTTC
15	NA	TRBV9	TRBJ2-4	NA	CASSVAGTGTNIQYF	TGTGCCAGCAGCGTAGCCGGTACAGGGACGAACATTCAGTACTTC
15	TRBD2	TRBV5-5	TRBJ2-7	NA	CASSLDLAASYEQYF	TGTGCCAGCAGCTTGGATCTAGCGGCCTCCTACGAGCAGTACTTC
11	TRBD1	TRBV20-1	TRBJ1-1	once	CSVDRGTEAFF	TGCAGTGTAGACAGGGGGACTGAAGCTTTCTTT
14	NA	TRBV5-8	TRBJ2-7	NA	CASSKTGYSYEQYF	TGTGCCAGCAGCAAGACAGGTTACTCCTACGAGCAGTACTTC
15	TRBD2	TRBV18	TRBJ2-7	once	CASSPPSGKGYEQYF	TGTGCCAGCTCACCACCTAGCGGGAAGGGCTACGAGCAGTACTTC
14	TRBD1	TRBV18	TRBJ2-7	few	CASSSRGLTYEQYF	TGTGCCAGCTCATCCAGGGGGCTGACCTACGAGCAGTACTTC
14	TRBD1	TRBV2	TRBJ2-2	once	CASSADRGVGELFF	TGTGCCAGCAGCGCGGACAGGGGAGTCGGGGAGCTGTTTTTT
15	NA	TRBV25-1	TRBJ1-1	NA	CASSESAVLNTEAFF	TGTGCCAGCAGTGAATCCGCGGTCCTTAACACTGAAGCTTTCTTT
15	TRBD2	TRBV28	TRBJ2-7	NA	CASSSLSTSEYEQYF	TGTGCCAGCAGCTCCCTCTCGACTAGCGAGTACGAGCAGTACTTC
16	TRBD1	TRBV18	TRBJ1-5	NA	CASSPPGRGEGQPQHF	TGTGCCAGCTCACCACCTGGCAGGGGGGAAGGTCAGCCCCAGCATTTT
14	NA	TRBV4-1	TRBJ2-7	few	CASSLGRDSYEQYF	TGCGCCAGCAGCCTTGGACGGGACTCCTACGAGCAGTACTTC
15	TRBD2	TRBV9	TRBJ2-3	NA	CASSVGKLAGVPQYF	TGTGCCAGCAGCGTAGGGAAACTAGCGGGAGTTCCGCAGTATTTT
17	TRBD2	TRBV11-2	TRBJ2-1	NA	CASSSLGASGSKGEQFF	TGTGCCAGCAGCTCCCTCGGGGCTAGCGGGAGTAAGGGTGAGCAGTTCTTC
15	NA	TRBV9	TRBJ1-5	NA	CASSVEGQRNQPQHF	TGTGCCAGCAGCGTAGAGGGGCAGAGGAATCAGCCCCAGCATTTT
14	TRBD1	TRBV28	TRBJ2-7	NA	CASSKAGTVYEQYF	TGTGCCAGCAGCAAGGCCGGGACAGTCTACGAGCAGTACTTC
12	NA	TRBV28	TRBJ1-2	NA	CASSFQGYGYTF	TGTGCCAGCAGTTTTCAGGGGTATGGCTACACCTTC
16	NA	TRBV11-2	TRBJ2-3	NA	CASSAQGLTSTDTQYF	TGTGCCAGCAGCGCGCAGGGCCTCACTAGCACAGATACGCAGTATTTT
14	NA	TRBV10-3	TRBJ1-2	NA	CAIRGTSFDYGYTF	TGTGCCATCAGGGGAACTAGTTTTGACTATGGCTACACCTTC
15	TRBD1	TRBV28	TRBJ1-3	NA	CASSSTGEAGNTIYF	TGTGCCAGCAGTTCCACAGGGGAGGCCGGAAACACCATATATTTT
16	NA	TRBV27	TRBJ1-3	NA	CASSPSLVSPGNTIYF	TGTGCCAGCAGTCCTAGCCTCGTTAGCCCTGGAAACACCATATATTTT
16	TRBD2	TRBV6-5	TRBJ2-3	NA	CASSYGGRAGTDTQYF	TGTGCCAGCAGTTACGGGGGGAGGGCCGGCACAGATACGCAGTATTTT
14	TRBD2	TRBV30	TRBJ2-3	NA	CAWSAGLGVDTQYF	TGTGCCTGGAGTGCCGGACTAGGGGTGGATACGCAGTATTTT
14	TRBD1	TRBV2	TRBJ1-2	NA	CASATLGTGFGYTF	TGTGCCAGCGCAACTTTGGGGACAGGGTTCGGCTACACCTTC
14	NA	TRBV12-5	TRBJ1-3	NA	CASGFGGRGNTIYF	TGTGCTAGTGGTTTCGGGGGTCGTGGAAACACCATATATTTT
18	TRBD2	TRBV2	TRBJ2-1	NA	CASSGAGENDAPYNEQFF	TGTGCCAGCAGCGGAGCGGGAGAGAATGACGCCCCCTACAATGAGCAGTTCTTC
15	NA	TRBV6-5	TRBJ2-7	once	CASSYSTAGLSEQYF	TGTGCCAGCAGTTACTCGACGGCGGGATTGAGCGAGCAGTACTTC
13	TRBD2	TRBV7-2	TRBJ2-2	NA	CATHPGGPGELFF	TGTGCCACCCACCCGGGGGGTCCCGGGGAGCTGTTTTTT
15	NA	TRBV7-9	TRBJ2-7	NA	CASSLPPGVSYEQYF	TGTGCCAGCAGCTTACCCCCCGGGGTGTCCTACGAGCAGTACTTC
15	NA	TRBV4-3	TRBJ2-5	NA	CASSQVRGVMETQYF	TGCGCCAGCAGCCAAGTAAGGGGCGTAATGGAGACCCAGTACTTC
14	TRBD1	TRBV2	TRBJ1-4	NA	CASSDRTGNEKLFF	TGTGCCAGCAGTGATCGGACAGGGAATGAAAAACTGTTTTTT
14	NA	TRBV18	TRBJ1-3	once	CASSPGRAGNTIYF	TGTGCCAGCTCACCGGGCCGAGCAGGAAACACCATATATTTT
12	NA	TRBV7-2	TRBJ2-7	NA	CASSHTKSEQYF	TGTGCCAGCAGCCACACGAAATCCGAGCAGTACTTC
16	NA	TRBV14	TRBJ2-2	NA	CASSHLTGKGTGELFF	TGTGCCAGCAGCCACTTAACAGGGAAGGGCACCGGGGAGCTGTTTTTT
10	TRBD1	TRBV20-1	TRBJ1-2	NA	CKTGGSGYTF	TGCAAAACAGGGGGGAGCGGCTACACCTTC
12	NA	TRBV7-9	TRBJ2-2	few	CSKGGSAGELFF	TGTTCAAAGGGGGGGTCCGCCGGGGAGCTGTTTTTT
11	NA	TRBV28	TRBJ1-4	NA	CASSRNEKLFF	TGTGCCAGCAGCAGAAATGAAAAACTGTTTTTT
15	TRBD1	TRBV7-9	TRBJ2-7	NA	CASSLALGGPNEQYF	TGTGCCAGCAGCTTAGCGCTAGGGGGCCCGAACGAGCAGTACTTC
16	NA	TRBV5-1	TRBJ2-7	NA	CASSPGGTPFSYEQYF	TGCGCCAGCAGCCCGGGTGGGACACCTTTTTCCTACGAGCAGTACTTC
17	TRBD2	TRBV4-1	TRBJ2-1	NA	CASSQVRSGRYDNEQFF	TGCGCCAGCAGCCAAGTTCGTAGCGGGAGGTACGACAATGAGCAGTTCTTC
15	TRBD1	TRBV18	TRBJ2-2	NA	CASSTGTGNTGELFF	TGTGCCAGCTCAACCGGGACAGGGAACACCGGGGAGCTGTTTTTT
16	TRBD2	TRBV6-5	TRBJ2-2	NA	CASSYSFLAAVGELFF	TGTGCCAGCAGTTACTCGTTTCTAGCGGCTGTCGGGGAGCTGTTTTTT